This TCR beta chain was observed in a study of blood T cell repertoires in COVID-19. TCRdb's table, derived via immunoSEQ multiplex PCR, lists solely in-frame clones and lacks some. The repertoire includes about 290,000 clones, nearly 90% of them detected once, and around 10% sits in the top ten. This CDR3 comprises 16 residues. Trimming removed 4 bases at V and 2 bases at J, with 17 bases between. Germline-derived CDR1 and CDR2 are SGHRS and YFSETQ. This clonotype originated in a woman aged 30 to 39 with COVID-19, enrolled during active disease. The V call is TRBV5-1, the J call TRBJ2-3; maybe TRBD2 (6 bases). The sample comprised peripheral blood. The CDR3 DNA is TGCGCCAGCAGCCTATCGTCGGGACTGCTCACAGATACGCAGTATTTT. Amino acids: CASSLSSGLLTDTQYF.